This TCR beta chain appears in the sequencing data of a study of T cell responses to AZD1222 COVID-19 vaccine. This table comes from immunoSEQ multiplex PCR, and its TCRdb copy is limited to in-frame clones, with some not included. The table has some 250,000 clones, almost 95% seen once. V dropped 4 bases and J dropped 3 bases, with 10 bases sitting between them. CDR1 is SGHNT, CDR2 YYREEE, per germline (reference sequence). This CDR3 comprises 14 residues. Sample: peripheral blood, taken 28 days after the second AZD1222 dose. The chain joins TRBV5-4 to TRBJ2-2, with D unclear. This sequence originates from an adult who received the AZD1222 COVID-19 vaccine. CDR3 residues: CASSPLTDTGELFF. DNA of the CDR3: TGTGCCAGCAGCCCCCTTACAGACACCGGGGAGCTGTTTTTT.